These T cell receptor beta chains were read from a single sample in a study of blood T cells in healthy people across ages. TCRdb recomputed calls from the 5' RACE reads with MiXCR, one row per CDR3 protein. This table has 1.2 million to 1.5 million distinct CDR3 sequences, approximately 63% appearing once. Sequencing input: blood. These receptor sequences come from a man aged 18 to 35 in good health. Each CDR3 is given with its conserved first and last residue. The D gene is left open where the match is weak. The size field is filled for only some rows; it gives once, few, many or a size class.

clone_size j_call v_call d_call cdr3_aa cdr3_nt
NA TRBJ2-5 TRBV7-7 NA CASSWGKGETQYF TGTGCTAGCAGCTGGGGGAAAGGAGAGACCCAGTACTTC
NA TRBJ1-2 TRBV20-1 TRBD1 CSASDRGGDYGYTF TGCAGTGCTTCGGACAGGGGCGGTGACTATGGCTACACCTTC
NA TRBJ2-6 TRBV10-3 NA CAISESAGSVSGANVLTF TGTGCCATCAGTGAGTCCGCAGGGAGCGTCTCTGGGGCCAACGTCCTGACTTTC
once TRBJ2-7 TRBV4-1 NA CASSQAAGGVNEQYF TGCGCCAGCAGCCAGGCAGCGGGCGGTGTGAACGAGCAGTACTTC
NA TRBJ2-5 TRBV7-9 NA CASSRSRDGRKETQYF TGTGCCAGCAGCCGCTCTCGGGACGGACGGAAAGAGACCCAGTACTTC
few TRBJ2-7 TRBV4-1 NA CASSQERSTGLGGEQYF TGCGCCAGCAGCCAAGAGAGATCAACAGGGTTGGGGGGCGAGCAGTACTTC
NA TRBJ2-1 TRBV12-5 TRBD2 CASGTSGRVGEQFF TGTGCTAGTGGAACTAGCGGGAGAGTGGGAGAGCAGTTCTTC
NA TRBJ2-1 TRBV30 NA CAWSVLGDEQFF TGTGCCTGGAGTGTACTCGGGGATGAGCAGTTCTTC
once TRBJ2-4 TRBV20-1 TRBD1 CSARDQGVAKNIQYF TGCAGTGCTAGAGATCAGGGGGTAGCCAAAAACATTCAGTACTTC
once TRBJ2-5 TRBV5-1 NA CASSLAPKQGWGETQYF TGCGCCAGCAGCTTGGCCCCGAAACAGGGATGGGGAGAGACCCAGTACTTC
NA TRBJ1-6 TRBV7-9 TRBD1 CASSHDRGVSPLHF TGTGCCAGCAGCCACGACAGGGGGGTTTCACCCCTCCACTTT
NA TRBJ2-7 TRBV7-6 TRBD1 CASSAEAGQGVYEQYF TGTGCCAGCAGCGCGGAAGCGGGACAGGGGGTTTACGAGCAGTACTTC
NA TRBJ1-1 TRBV28 NA CASSFVGRALTEAFF TGTGCCAGCAGTTTCGTGGGGAGGGCACTCACTGAAGCTTTCTTT
NA TRBJ2-7 TRBV7-2 NA CASRDTTSSYEQYF TGTGCCAGCAGGGACACAACGAGCTCCTACGAGCAGTACTTC
few TRBJ2-5 TRBV20-1 NA CSVPRETVKKETQYF TGCAGTGTTCCAAGGGAAACAGTAAAAAAAGAGACCCAGTACTTC
NA TRBJ2-1 TRBV27 NA CASSWTRSGYNEQFF TGTGCCAGCAGTTGGACGCGTTCTGGGTACAATGAGCAGTTCTTC
NA TRBJ2-7 TRBV7-2 NA CASSLAPGAPYEQYF TGTGCCAGCAGCTTAGCCCCAGGGGCTCCTTACGAGCAGTACTTC
NA TRBJ2-3 TRBV20-1 NA CSALNTLGTDTQYF TGCAGTGCTCTAAACACCCTGGGGACAGATACGCAGTATTTT
NA TRBJ1-5 TRBV20-1 TRBD1 CSAHTTGGAGAQHF TGCAGTGCTCATACTACAGGGGGCGCCGGGGCCCAGCATTTT
few TRBJ1-4 TRBV10-2 TRBD1 CARPPGQGPPPNEKLFF TGCGCCAGACCGCCGGGACAGGGGCCCCCTCCTAATGAAAAACTGTTTTTT
NA TRBJ2-1 TRBV7-2 NA CASSLARENEQFF TGTGCCAGCAGCCTAGCCCGGGAAAATGAGCAGTTCTTC
NA TRBJ2-2 TRBV6-5 NA CASNYQGNTGELFF TGTGCCAGCAATTATCAGGGGAACACCGGGGAGCTGTTTTTT
NA TRBJ1-5 TRBV7-2 NA CASSLLYGGRSNQPQHF TGTGCCAGCAGCTTGCTTTACGGGGGGCGTAGCAATCAGCCCCAGCATTTT
NA TRBJ1-2 TRBV14 NA CASSQDVQLHGYTF TGTGCCAGCAGCCAAGACGTCCAGCTCCATGGCTACACCTTC
NA TRBJ2-5 TRBV14 NA CASSQGITEETQYF TGTGCCAGCAGCCAAGGGATTACCGAAGAGACCCAGTACTTC
NA TRBJ2-5 TRBV5-5 NA CASSLERVGTQYF TGTGCCAGCAGCTTGGAGAGGGTGGGGACCCAGTACTTC
few TRBJ2-1 TRBV3-1 TRBD1 CASSQVPGTGPNEQFF TGTGCCAGCAGCCAAGTCCCGGGGACAGGGCCCAATGAGCAGTTCTTC
once TRBJ2-5 TRBV4-1 TRBD1 CASSQVWGQGQETQYF TGCGCCAGCAGCCAAGTCTGGGGACAGGGCCAAGAGACCCAGTACTTC
few TRBJ1-1 TRBV29-1 NA CSVDPYTEAFF TGCAGCGTTGATCCATACACTGAAGCTTTCTTT
NA TRBJ1-5 TRBV5-1 NA CASSWSEGGDQPQHF TGCGCCAGCAGCTGGTCAGAAGGCGGGGATCAGCCCCAGCATTTT
NA TRBJ2-7 TRBV7-9 TRBD2 CASSLVAGGLKSYEQYF TGTGCCAGCAGCTTAGTAGCGGGGGGCTTAAAATCCTACGAGCAGTACTTC
NA TRBJ2-1 TRBV4-1 TRBD2 CASSQALTSGSPWNNEQFF TGCGCCAGCAGCCAAGCATTGACTAGCGGGAGTCCATGGAACAATGAGCAGTTCTTC
NA TRBJ2-5 TRBV9 TRBD2 CASSVERAGYQETQYF TGTGCCAGCAGCGTAGAACGAGCGGGATACCAAGAGACCCAGTACTTC